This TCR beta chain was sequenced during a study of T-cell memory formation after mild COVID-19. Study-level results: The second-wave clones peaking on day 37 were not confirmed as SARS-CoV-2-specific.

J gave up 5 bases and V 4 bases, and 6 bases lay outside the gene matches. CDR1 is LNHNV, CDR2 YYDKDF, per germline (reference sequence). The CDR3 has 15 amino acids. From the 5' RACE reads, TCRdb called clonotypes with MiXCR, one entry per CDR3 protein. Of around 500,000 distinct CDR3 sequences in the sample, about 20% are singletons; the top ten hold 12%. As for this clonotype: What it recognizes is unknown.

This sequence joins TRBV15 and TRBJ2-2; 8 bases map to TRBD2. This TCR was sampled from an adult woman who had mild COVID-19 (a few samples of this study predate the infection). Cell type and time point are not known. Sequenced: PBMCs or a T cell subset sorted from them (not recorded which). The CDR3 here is CATSIGTSSTGELFF. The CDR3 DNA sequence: TGTGCCACCAGCATAGGGACTAGTAGTACCGGGGAGCTGTTTTTT.